Below are 21 T cell receptor beta chains sequenced from a single sample in a study of cytomegalovirus exposure and HLA in healthy donors. This PCR relied on a set of 60 Vbeta primers and 13 Jbeta primers. Profiling relied on immunoSEQ multiplex PCR, and the TCRdb table lists in-frame clones only, not all of them. Among tens of thousands of clones, 65% to 80% were seen once, and the ten largest hold 5% to 6.5%. Input material: PBMCs. The receptors shown here come from a woman aged 25-40 years in good health and CMV-seronegative.

V usage is TRBV5-5 and J usage is TRBJ2-5; possible D gene TRBD2, 5 bases. This CDR3 comprises 15 residues. Germline V gene data show CDR1 as SGHKS and CDR2 as YYEKEE (reference sequence). The ends were cut back, 0 bases at V and 4 bases at J, with 13 bases in the middle. The CDR3 sequence: CASSLGPGGAETQYF. CDR3 bases: TGTGCCAGCAGCTTGGGCCCAGGAGGTGCAGAGACCCAGTACTTC. The complete variable domain, with remaining parts taken from reference TRBV5-5 and TRBJ2-5, reads DAGVTQSPTHLIKTRGQQVTLRCSPISGHKSVSWYQQVLGQGPQFIFQYYEKEERGRGNFPDRFSARQFPNYSSELNVNALLLGDSALYLCASSLGPGGAETQYFGPGTRLLVL.

The rearrangement uses TRBV29-1 and TRBJ2-2; maybe TRBD1 (6 bases). Germline lookup yields CDR1 SQVTM and CDR2 ANQGSEA. The length of the CDR3 is 12 residues. Trimming stripped 3 bases from V and 7 bases from J, with 9 bases between. The DNA for the CDR3 is TGCAGCGTTGACAAGGGGGTCGGGGAGCTGTTTTTT. Its translation: CSVDKGVGELFF.

V gene TRBV28 combines with J gene TRBJ1-5, with 9 positions matching TRBD1. Trimming at V came to 3 bases and at J to 6 bases, leaving 6 bases not matched to a gene. The CDR3 has 15 residues. Per germline, CDR1 MDHEN and CDR2 SYDVKM. In DNA form, the CDR3 reads TGTGCCAGCAGTTTGGGACAGGGTTTCCGTCAGCCCCAGCATTTT. It is translated as CASSLGQGFRQPQHF.

The rearrangement links TRBV6-5 to TRBJ2-7; D is ambiguous. This CDR3 comprises 13 residues. The germline gives CDR1 MNHEY, CDR2 SVGAGI. V was trimmed by 6 bases and J by 6 bases, leaving 15 bases between them. The CDR3 nucleotides read TGTGCCAGCAGCCGCTCCACCAGAAGCGAGCAGTACGTC. It translates to CASSRSTRSEQYV.

This clone was seen only once. This rearrangement joins TRBV5-4 to TRBJ2-1; 15 bases agree with TRBD2. The CDR3 length is 19 residues. J was trimmed by 8 bases and V by 3 bases; bases with no gene match: 15. Germline-derived CDR1 and CDR2 are SGHNT and YYREEE (reference sequence). CDR3 DNA: TGTGCCAGCAGCTCGGACCCAGGACTAGCGGGAGGGCATGGCGATGAGCAGTTCTTC. This gives the protein CASSSDPGLAGGHGDEQFF.

The chain couples TRBV14 to TRBJ2-1, with a possible D match to TRBD1 (5 bases). The CDR3 has 16 amino acids. Germline CDR1 and CDR2: SGHDN and FVKESK. Trimming left V 0 bases short and J 4 bases short, with 13 bases between. CDR3 nucleotides: TGTGCCAGCAGCCAAGAGGGGCCCAGGGATTACAATGAGCAGTTCTTC. This gives the protein CASSQEGPRDYNEQFF.

The rearrangement links TRBV5-1 to TRBJ2-5; 9 positions match TRBD1. The ends lost 4 bases at V and 11 bases at J; junction bases unmatched: 12. Germline loops: CDR1 SGHRS, CDR2 YFSETQ. This CDR3 region has 14 residues. CDR3 DNA: TGCGCCAGCAGCCCGGACGGGACAGGGAGGGAGCAGTACTTC. It is translated as CASSPDGTGREQYF.

The rearrangement joins TRBV29-1 to TRBJ2-3, with 11 bases matching TRBD2. This CDR3 spans 16 amino acids. Trimming cost V 6 bases and J 0 bases; bases outside gene matches: 8. CDR1 SQVTM and CDR2 ANQGSEA come from the germline V gene. The DNA of the CDR3 is TGCAGCGTGGCCGGGACTAGCGGATTTAGCACAGATACGCAGTATTTT. Encoded protein: CSVAGTSGFSTDTQYF.

The chain employs TRBV18 and TRBJ1-2; D is unresolved. Germline V gene sequence: CDR1 KGHSH, CDR2 LQKENI. The CDR3 loop spans 12 amino acids. V was cut by 1 base and J by 5 bases, with 5 bases left in between. The CDR3 DNA reads TGTGCCAGCTCACCACAAGAGTATGGCTACACCTTC. Translating gives CASSPQEYGYTF. Drawing the rest from reference TRBV18 and TRBJ1-2, the complete variable domain is NAGVMQNPRHLVRRRGQEARLRCSPMKGHSHVYWYRQLPEEGLKFMVYLQKENIIDESGMPKERFSAEFPKEGPSILRIQQVVRGDSAAYFCASSPQEYGYTFGSGTRLTVV.

This chain uses TRBV5-1 with TRBJ2-3, with 7 bases fitting TRBD2. The trim removed 0 bases at V and 4 bases at J, leaving 8 bases unmatched. Germline CDR1 SGHRS, CDR2 YFSETQ. The CDR3 runs to 16 residues. CDR3: CASSLGSGGLADTQYF. In nucleotides, the CDR3 is TGCGCCAGCAGCTTGGGATCGGGAGGTCTCGCAGATACGCAGTATTTT. The variable domain in full, with the rest retrieved from reference TRBV5-1 and TRBJ2-3, is KAGVTQTPRYLIKTRGQQVTLSCSPISGHRSVSWYQQTPGQGLQFLFEYFSETQRNKGNFPGRFSGRQFSNSRSEMNVSTLELGDSALYLCASSLGSGGLADTQYFGPGTRLTVL.

A few counts support this clone. V gene TRBV13 combines with J gene TRBJ1-2, with D possibly being TRBD1 (6 bases). V was shortened by 3 bases and J by 6 bases, with 14 bases between the two germline ends. There are 14 residues in the CDR3. Germline CDR1 and CDR2: PRHDT and FYEKMQ (reference sequence). CDR3 coding DNA: TGTGCCAGCAGCTTCCTACAGGGTTACGATGGCTACACCTTC. It is translated as CASSFLQGYDGYTF.

For the CDR3, the DNA is TGTGCCAGCAGTTCCCCGGGACAGGGGACCTACGAGCAGTACTTC. Its protein is CASSSPGQGTYEQYF. The chain links TRBV27 to TRBJ2-7; 10 nucleotides agree with TRBD1. Germline V gene sequence: CDR1 MNHEY, CDR2 SMNVEV (reference sequence). The CDR3 spans 15 residues. J was trimmed by 2 bases and V by 4 bases; bases with no gene match: 5.

The chain is built from TRBV5-4 and TRBJ1-1; the D is unclear. V shed 0 bases and J shed 2 bases, with 8 bases lying between them. Germline V gives CDR1 SGHNT, CDR2 YYREEE (reference sequence). This CDR3 contains 14 residues. The CDR3 DNA reads as TGTGCCAGCAGCTTGGTGGCAGGAAACACTGAAGCTTTCTTT. Protein product: CASSLVAGNTEAFF.

V is TRBV30 and J is TRBJ1-6; maybe TRBD1 (5 bases). CDR1 is GTSNPN and CDR2 is SVGIG in the germline V gene (reference sequence). V was pared by 4 bases and J by 7 bases, with 20 bases between. The CDR3 covers 16 residues. CDR3 DNA sequence: TGTGCCTGGATGGCACAGGTTCCGACCCTAAATTCACCCCTCCACTTT. Amino acid sequence: CAWMAQVPTLNSPLHF.

The chain couples TRBV27 to TRBJ2-7; D not certain. CDR3 length: 13 amino acids. In germline, CDR1 is MNHEY, CDR2 SMNVEV (reference sequence). V lost 6 bases to trimming and J lost 3 bases, with 12 bases between them. CDR3 sequence (DNA): TGTGCCAGCAGCTGGAGAGAGAACTACGAGCAGTACTTC. Translation: CASSWRENYEQYF.

This clone is medium-sized (0.01 to 0.1%) in the sample. The chain links TRBV25-1 to TRBJ1-5, with TRBD1 identical over 10 bases. The germline gives CDR1 MGHDK, CDR2 SYGVNS. The CDR3 has 13 amino acids. V trimming: 4 bases; J trimming: 8 bases; junction bases outside the gene matches: 2. The CDR3 reads CASSGDRGKPQHF. The CDR3 coding sequence is TGTGCCAGCAGTGGGGACAGGGGTAAGCCCCAGCATTTT.

This clone was seen once. V usage is TRBV4-1 and J usage is TRBJ2-7, with TRBD1 matching 9 bases. Germline lookup yields CDR1 MGHRA and CDR2 YSYEKL. The CDR3 is 14 amino acids. V lost 1 base to trimming and J lost 7 bases; unmatched junction nucleotides: 5. CDR3 nucleotides: TGCGCCAGCAGCCAAGGGGACAGGGTCGGTGAGCAGTACTTC. It translates to CASSQGDRVGEQYF.

The chain joins TRBV7-9 to TRBJ2-6; 11 bases match TRBD2. Germline assignment: CDR1 SEHNR and CDR2 FQNEAQ (reference sequence). The CDR3 spans 17 residues. Trimming at V came to 4 bases and at J to 2 bases, leaving 4 bases not matched to a gene. The CDR3 region is CASSSLAGVPGANVLTF. As DNA, the CDR3 is TGTGCCAGCAGCTCACTAGCGGGAGTCCCTGGGGCCAACGTCCTGACTTTC.

The genes are TRBV5-1 and TRBJ1-2; D not resolved. Germline CDR1 and CDR2: SGHRS and YFSETQ. The CDR3 spans 14 residues. V was clipped by 2 bases and J by 2 bases, with 10 bases between them. The CDR3 spells CASSFRVNNYGYTF. The CDR3 DNA follows: TGCGCCAGCAGCTTCCGGGTGAACAACTATGGCTACACCTTC.

The chain carries TRBV6-6 and TRBJ1-1; D is unclear. Trimming shortened V by 2 bases and J by 5 bases, and 15 bases separated the two germline ends. This CDR3 is 15 amino acids long. Germline CDR1 is MNHNY and CDR2 is SVGAGI (reference sequence). CDR3 sequence (DNA): TGTGCCAGCAGTTACACTCACGCCTCGGGGACTGAAGCTTTCTTT. Protein product: CASSYTHASGTEAFF.

This clone was counted a few times. The rearrangement uses TRBV28 and TRBJ1-2; possible D gene TRBD1, 6 bases. This CDR3 is 14 amino acids long. V was clipped by 7 bases and J by 8 bases, with 20 bases between them. Germline CDR1 and CDR2: MDHEN and SYDVKM. The DNA of the CDR3 is TGTGCCAGCACACCTCCGGGACATCCAAGGGGCTACACCTTC. It yields the protein CASTPPGHPRGYTF.